This T cell receptor beta chain was documented in a study of long-term antiretroviral therapy in people with HIV (dated by TCRdb to about 2022). For context, the study as a whole: The earliest samples were collected approximately a decade before the 2015 WHO recommendation for immediate ART, a period when ART was typically delayed until CD4 counts fell. A retrospective serial study tested whether ART initiation and durable HIV suppression were associated with changes in peripheral blood TRB repertoire composition and diversity. The cohort contributed fewer than 200 cryopreserved PBMC samples from fewer than 35 adults with confirmed HIV infection, collected serially over a mean of approximately six years (range 1-12). Of the roughly 30 participants with HIV, approximately ten were female. No cross-contamination during QIAcube processing was seen in test extractions of a monoclonal T-cell line run alongside roughly 30 polyclonal samples. On the study overall, not on this receptor specifically: No data were available on ART adherence, viral resistance or therapy changes, limiting inferences about post-ART repertoire changes. Unsorted PBMC were profiled instead of sorted CD4+ and CD8+ T cells because pre-ART samples had limited cell numbers. CDR3 length ranges in HIV repertoires were narrower than in controls, and network structure suggested an antigen-experienced repertoire with only a slight naive shift after ART. Starting ART was linked to a significant rise in TRB diversity, yet even with long-term ART the diversity remained significantly lower than in transplant donor controls. The samples span the years 2004 to 2017, and the ART regimens used at that time may not be as effective as current regimens. At every time point, the repertoire was dominated by expanded TRB clones first identified before ART initiation, although this dominance fluctuated and, in many PLHIV, declined after ART. Owing to limited PBMC availability, only the TCR beta chain was sequenced, without alpha chain pairing.

The immunoSEQ hsTCRB v3.0 assay was used at survey level resolution for TRB variable region sequencing. The targeted TRB sequencing depth was roughly 40,000-55,000 T-cell genomes per sample. Pooled TRB libraries were sequenced on an Illumina MiSeq with a v3 150-cycle kit. The authors processed their data as follows. Analysis of repertoires was carried out in R inside a reproducible Nextflow workflow spanning QC, data transformation and analysis. LymphoSeq2, an R package for AIRR-Seq data exploration, was used to implement custom analyses. Several samples that produced fewer than 5000 total TRB sequences were removed, so about 200 HIV repertoires were analyzed. Among the approximately 190 HIV repertoires that were kept, roughly 58 were collected before ART initiation and over 120 were collected after ART initiation. Repertoires were downsampled to 5000 TRB nucleotide sequences, and summary statistics were averaged over 100 downsampling iterations. Only TRB sequences with CDR3 regions of at least seven amino acids were retained for analysis. Diversity was assessed using a clonality score derived from Shannon entropy and using the Gini coefficient. In the repertoire networks, any two of the top 5000 CDR3 amino acid sequences were linked whenever the two sequences differed by an edit distance of one. For TRB CDR3 amino acid sequences, GLIPH2 was used to predict antigen specificity groups and MHC restriction. Known CMV, EBV, HIV or tissue antigen associations were flagged by matching CDR3 amino acid sequences against VDJdb and McPAS-TCR. Pre-ART, post-ART and control groups were compared with Wilcoxon signed-rank tests and Holm-Bonferroni correction. In its TCRdb copy, this immuneACCESS table keeps in-frame sequences only and misses some clones. Where compared with another copy, unresolved V genes explain less than half of these, and the others have no known cause. That table is the source of V, J and clone size, and D and trimming were worked out from the DNA. Across this sample there are 22,000 or so clones, with more than 70% seen only once. The ten largest make up 3% to 4% of the sample.

CDR1 MGHRA and CDR2 YSYEKL were looked up in the germline V gene. The CDR3 runs 16 residues from the cysteine to the phenylalanine. Here the CDR3 DNA is all that survives: 48 bases in frame from base 1. V gives up 1 base and J gives up 3 bases, and the segment between their germline ends measures 12 bases. Participants were included only if at least one PBMC sample before ART initiation and at least two post-ART samples were available. Every participant with HIV received treatment in the United States of America. Cryopreserved samples of about 0.95-11 million PBMC were thawed and washed before DNA extraction. At the time of the earliest PBMC sample, participants with HIV were aged between about 23 and 55 years. PBMC samples from each participant spanned 1-4 timepoints before ART initiation and 2-8 timepoints after ART initiation, with a median of 7 samples. For every participant, serial HIV viral load, CD4+ T-cell count, ART history and demographic data were obtained. Using a Qiagen kit on a QIAcube, genomic DNA was extracted from unsorted PBMC, with samples processed in batches of 12.

About this clone itself: What antigen it recognizes has not been identified. Base qualities are missing; no much larger clone stands one base away.

Sequencing was performed on unsorted PBMCs, taken 2.6 years after starting antiretroviral therapy. This TCR was sampled from a woman between 45 and 60 years old with HIV. The chain links TRBV4-1 with TRBJ1-4, and possibly TRBD1, on 5 matching bases. The CDR3 protein: CASSQVAGNANEKLFF. The DNA reads as follows: TGCGCCAGCAGCCAAGTTGCAGGGAATGCTAATGAAAAACTGTTTTTT.